This T cell receptor beta chain was retrieved from a study of cytomegalovirus exposure and HLA in healthy donors. Study-wide context: Previous work identified roughly 120 million unique TCR beta sequences from about 200 million T cells. The study's findings and limits: Later analysis revealed greater clonal expansion in HLA-associated TCR beta chains than in equally common others.

With regard to this clone: Its antigen is not known.

CDR1 and CDR2 from the germline V gene are SEHNR and FQNEAQ (reference sequence). V was shortened by 6 bases and J by 1 base, with 15 bases between the two germline ends. This CDR3 has 15 residues. 13 Jbeta primers and 60 Vbeta primers were used for the PCR. Sequencing used immunoSEQ multiplex PCR; TCRdb keeps in-frame clones, though not all of them. The sample records approximately 89,000 clones, 85% being singletons. The chain joins TRBV7-9 to TRBJ1-1, with D possibly TRBD1 on 6 matching bases. The receptor's source is a man aged 35 to 55 in good health and CMV-seropositive. Sequenced material: PBMCs. CDR3 DNA sequence: TGTGCCAGCAGGAAACGACAGGAGCCGAACACTGAAGCTTTCTTT. Translation: CASRKRQEPNTEAFF.